The sequence of this TCR beta chain was determined in a study of blood T cell repertoires in COVID-19. On the study more broadly: Acute and convalescent COVID-19 samples came from the United States, Italy and Spain. Sample material is recorded as cDNA or gDNA derived from T cells, B-cell-depleted T cells, or PBMCs.

Source study methods: Estimates of nucleated cell counts were drawn from the amplification of reference gene primers. TCRdb keeps only in-frame clones here, not all; method: immunoSEQ multiplex PCR. From that table come the V and J calls and clone size; the DNA was used to work out D and trimming. The data contain 95,000 to 150,000 clones, 82% of them singletons. Per germline, CDR1 LGHDT and CDR2 YNNKEL (reference sequence). Trimming removed 4 bases from V and 3 bases from J, with 18 bases in between. The CDR3 contains 17 residues. The rearrangement links TRBV3-1 (or the pseudogene TRBV3-2) to TRBJ2-2, with a weak D call TRBD2 (6 bases). The TCR comes from a human donor in a cohort sampled during active COVID-19. Sequenced input: peripheral blood. The CDR3 region is CASSRSQTSRYTGELFF. CDR3 nucleotide sequence: TGTGCCAGCAGCCGATCACAGACTAGTAGGTACACCGGGGAGCTGTTTTTT.